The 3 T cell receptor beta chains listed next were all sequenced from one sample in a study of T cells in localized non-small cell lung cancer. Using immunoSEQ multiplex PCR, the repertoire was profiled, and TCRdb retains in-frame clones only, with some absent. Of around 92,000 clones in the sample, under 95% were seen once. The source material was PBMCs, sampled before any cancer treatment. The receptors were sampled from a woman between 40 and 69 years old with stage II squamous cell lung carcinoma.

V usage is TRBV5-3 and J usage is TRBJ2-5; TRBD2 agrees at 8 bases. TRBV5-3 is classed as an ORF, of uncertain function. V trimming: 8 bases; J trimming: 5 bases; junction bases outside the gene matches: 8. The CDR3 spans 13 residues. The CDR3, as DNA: TGTGCCAGCAGCGGGGGCTCGGGGGAGACCCAGTACTTC. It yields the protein CASSGGSGETQYF.

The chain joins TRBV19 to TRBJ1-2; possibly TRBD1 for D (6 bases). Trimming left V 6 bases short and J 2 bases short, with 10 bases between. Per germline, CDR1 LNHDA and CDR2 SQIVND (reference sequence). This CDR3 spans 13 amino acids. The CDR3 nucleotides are TGTGCCAGTAGAACAGGACAGAACTATGGCTACACCTTC. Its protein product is CASRTGQNYGYTF.

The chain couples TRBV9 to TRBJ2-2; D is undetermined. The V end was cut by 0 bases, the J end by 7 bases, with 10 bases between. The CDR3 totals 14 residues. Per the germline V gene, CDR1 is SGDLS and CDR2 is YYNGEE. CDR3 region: CASSVVPTSGELFF. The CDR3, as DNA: TGTGCCAGCAGCGTAGTTCCCACCAGCGGGGAGCTGTTTTTT. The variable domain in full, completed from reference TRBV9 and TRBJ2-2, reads DSGVTQTPKHLITATGQRVTLRCSPRSGDLSVYWYQQSLDQGLQFLIQYYNGEERAKGNILERFSAQQFPDLHSELNLSSLELGDSALYFCASSVVPTSGELFFGEGSRLTVL.